Shown below are 21 T cell receptor beta chains from a single sample sequenced in a study of T cell repertoires in cytomegalovirus infection. Their specific antigens are unknown. TCRdb fed the reads into MiXCR, producing one record per CDR3 protein. The data show around 570,000 distinct CDR3 sequences, 40% seen once. The sequenced sample was cultured PBMCs, obtained from culture after CMV antigen stimulation. Source of these receptors: a human donor in good health (CMV status not recorded). Some clones in this sample may be carry-over from other donors' samples.

The chain uses TRBV20-1 and TRBJ2-5; 7 nucleotides match TRBD1. CDR1 is DFQATT, CDR2 SNEGSKA, per germline (reference sequence). V trimming: 0 bases; J trimming: 5 bases; junction bases outside the gene matches: 12. The CDR3 runs to 16 residues. The CDR3 reads CSARDHQKGARETQYF. As DNA, the CDR3 is TGCAGTGCTAGAGATCATCAGAAGGGGGCGAGGGAGACCCAGTACTTC.

The gene calls are TRBV3-1 and TRBJ1-5, with 10 bases aligning to TRBD1. The germline gives CDR1 LGHDT, CDR2 YNNKEL (reference sequence). V gave up 1 base and J gave up 4 bases; unmatched junction bases: 7. The CDR3 covers 17 residues. As DNA, the CDR3 is TGTGCCAGCAGCCAAGGAGGGACAGGGGCCCCTAATCAGCCCCAGCATTTT. It encodes CASSQGGTGAPNQPQHF.

The J gene is TRBJ1-5, the V gene TRBV2; unclear D gene. Germline V gene data show CDR1 as SNHLY and CDR2 as FYNNEI. This CDR3 contains 13 residues. The V end was cut by 4 bases, the J end by 3 bases, with 7 bases between. For the CDR3, the DNA is TGTGCCAGCAGTGCGGACTACAATCAGCCCCAGCATTTT. Translated, it gives CASSADYNQPQHF.

This chain joins TRBV7-1 and TRBJ2-2, with 7 bases that match TRBD2. TRBV7-1 is annotated as an ORF whose role is uncertain. V trimming: 7 bases; J trimming: 4 bases; junction bases outside the gene matches: 12. This CDR3 has 16 amino acids. The DNA of the CDR3 is TGTGCCAGCACCCGTGGGGAGGGAAGCGCCACCGGGGAGCTGTTTTTT. Its protein product is CASTRGEGSATGELFF.

The chain uses TRBV7-9 and TRBJ2-7, with D maybe TRBD2 (6 bases). V shed 8 bases and J shed 2 bases, with 13 bases lying between them. Germline V gives CDR1 SEHNR, CDR2 FQNEAQ (reference sequence). The CDR3 contains 13 residues. The CDR3 region has the DNA TGTGCCAGCGCGGGGTCAGGCGCCTACGAGCAGTACTTC. Amino acid sequence: CASAGSGAYEQYF.

This clonotype has just one count. The rearrangement joins TRBV7-6 to TRBJ2-3; D is possibly TRBD1 (6 bases). The germline V gene has CDR1 SGHVS and CDR2 FNYEAQ. The CDR3 is made up of 14 amino acids. With 4 bases removed from V and 4 bases from J, the gap between germline ends came to 12 bases. CDR3 sequence: CASSSQGGADTQYF. The DNA for the CDR3 is TGTGCCAGCAGCTCACAGGGTGGGGCAGATACGCAGTATTTT.

This clonotype was counted at least ten times. This sequence joins TRBV19 and TRBJ2-6; D unresolved. CDR3 size: 14 residues. Trimming took 5 bases from V and 0 from J, leaving 5 bases between them. CDR1 is LNHDA and CDR2 is SQIVND in the germline V gene (reference sequence). The CDR3 region has the DNA TGTGCCAGTAGTCCCTTCTCTGGGGCCAACGTCCTGACTTTC. The encoded protein is CASSPFSGANVLTF.

J is TRBJ2-3 and V is TRBV7-9; possibly TRBD1 or TRBD2 for D (5 bases each). CDR3 length: 17 amino acids. The V end lost 2 bases, the J end lost 0 bases, and 15 bases lay between the germline ends. Germline V gives CDR1 SEHNR, CDR2 FQNEAQ (reference sequence). The CDR3 DNA reads TGTGCCAGCAGCTTAACGACCGGGACGGGGAGCACAGATACGCAGTATTTT. Amino acid sequence: CASSLTTGTGSTDTQYF. Based on the CDR3 plus reference TRBV7-9 and TRBJ2-3, the full variable domain is DTGVSQNPRHKITKRGQNVTFRCDPISEHNRLYWYRQTLGQGPEFLTYFQNEAQLEKSRLLSDRFSAERPKGSFSTLEIQRTEQGDSAMYLCASSLTTGTGSTDTQYFGPGTRLTVL.

This clonotype was seen more than once but under ten times. The chain combines TRBV19 with TRBJ2-7, with D possibly TRBD2 on 6 matching bases. The CDR3 runs to 13 residues. The germline V and J ends were trimmed by 5 bases and 3 bases, with 11 bases remaining between them. CDR1 is LNHDA and CDR2 is SQIVND in the germline V gene (reference sequence). The CDR3 sequence is CASSRGLNYEQYF. The CDR3 DNA reads TGTGCCAGTAGTCGGGGACTGAACTACGAGCAGTACTTC.

This rearrangement joins TRBV5-1 to TRBJ2-1; maybe TRBD2 (6 bases). The ends were cut back, 0 bases at V and 8 bases at J, with 12 bases in the middle. The length of the CDR3 is 14 residues. CDR1 and CDR2 (germline): SGHRS, YFSETQ. Written as DNA, the CDR3 is TGCGCCAGCAGCTTGGAGCGGGTAACCGATGAGCAGTTCTTC. It is translated as CASSLERVTDEQFF.

The chain combines TRBV28 with TRBJ1-2, with D possibly being TRBD1 (6 bases). The CDR3 has 15 residues. With 3 bases removed from V and 4 bases from J, the gap between germline ends came to 15 bases. Germline V gene data show CDR1 as MDHEN and CDR2 as SYDVKM. The chain's CDR3 is CASSFASDSRYGYTF. The CDR3 DNA reads as TGTGCCAGCAGTTTCGCGTCGGACAGCCGCTATGGCTACACCTTC.

The table lists this clonotype with a few counts. The chain links TRBV7-2 to TRBJ2-2; D call uncertain. The V end lost 2 bases, the J end lost 10 bases, and 14 bases lay between the germline ends. The CDR3 is 14 amino acids. Germline lookup yields CDR1 SGHTA and CDR2 FQGNSA. The CDR3 coding sequence is TGTGCCAGCAGCTTACGCGGTATTTGGGAGGAGCTGTTTTTT. Its translation: CASSLRGIWEELFF.

This clonotype has only a few counts. This chain links TRBV7-2 with TRBJ2-3; 9 bases are shared with TRBD2. The CDR3 is 17 amino acids. Germline V CDR1 and CDR2: SGHTA, FQGNSA. V was pared by 0 bases and J by 1 base, with 5 bases of the junction left unmatched. The CDR3 loop is CASSLAGLAGRTDTQYF. The CDR3 bases are TGTGCCAGCAGCTTAGCAGGGCTAGCGGGGCGCACAGATACGCAGTATTTT.

The chain is built from TRBV5-1 and TRBJ2-2; 8 bases align to TRBD1. This CDR3 is 14 amino acids long. Germline CDR1 is SGHRS and CDR2 is YFSETQ. V shed 6 bases and J 6 bases; nucleotides not matched to a gene: 7. CDR3 sequence (DNA): TGCGCCAGCAACCGGGACAGGCACGCCGGGGAGCTGTTTTTT. Its translation: CASNRDRHAGELFF.

This clonotype was recorded a few times. The rearrangement joins TRBV20-1 to TRBJ2-3, with TRBD2 matching 8 bases. The ends lost 7 bases at V and 3 bases at J; junction bases unmatched: 9. The CDR3 length is 14 residues. Germline V gene data show CDR1 as DFQATT and CDR2 as SNEGSKA (reference sequence). Written as DNA, the CDR3 is TGCAGTGTTCAGAGCGGGAGTGGGACAGATACGCAGTATTTT. Amino acid sequence: CSVQSGSGTDTQYF.

The rearrangement links TRBV6-1 to TRBJ1-1, with D possibly being TRBD1 (6 bases). The length of the CDR3 is 14 residues. The germline V gene has CDR1 MNHNS and CDR2 SASEGT. V shed 2 bases and J shed 4 bases, with 11 bases lying between them. The CDR3 sequence: CASSESGGRTEAFF. CDR3 bases: TGTGCCAGCAGTGAATCCGGGGGCCGCACTGAAGCTTTCTTT.

In its sample, this clonotype was seen many times. This sequence joins TRBV7-2 and TRBJ2-3, with 10 positions matching TRBD2. The CDR3 has 15 residues. V shed 5 bases, J shed 3 bases, and the junction held 5 bases outside the gene matches. Germline assignment: CDR1 SGHTA and CDR2 FQGNSA. CDR3: CASSDSGRGTDTQYF. As DNA, the CDR3 is TGTGCCAGCAGCGACAGCGGGAGGGGGACAGATACGCAGTATTTT. Looking up the rest from reference TRBV7-2 and TRBJ2-3 gives the full variable domain: GAGVSQSPSNKVTEKGKDVELRCDPISGHTALYWYRQSLGQGLEFLIYFQGNSAPDKSGLPSDRFSAERTGGSVSTLTIQRTQQEDSAVYLCASSDSGRGTDTQYFGPGTRLTVL.

V is TRBV20-1 and J is TRBJ1-1; TRBD1 is a possible D gene (6 bases). Trimming took 0 bases from V and 2 from J, leaving 10 bases between them. The germline V gene encodes CDR1 DFQATT and CDR2 SNEGSKA (reference sequence). This CDR3 region has 14 residues. Here the CDR3 reads CSARESGVNTEAFF. The CDR3 bases are TGCAGTGCTAGAGAATCAGGGGTTAACACTGAAGCTTTCTTT.

This clonotype was seen at least ten times. The CDR3: CASSPAGINIQYF. The CDR3 nucleotides are TGTGCCAGCAGCCCCGCGGGGATAAACATTCAGTACTTC. The V gene is TRBV7-2, the J gene TRBJ2-4; tentative D call: TRBD2 (6 bases). V was trimmed by 5 bases and J by 6 bases, leaving 11 bases between them. The CDR3 is 13 residues long. The germline CDR1 and CDR2 sequences are SGHTA and FQGNSA. The full variable domain, with the rest looked up from reference TRBV7-2 and TRBJ2-4, is GAGVSQSPSNKVTEKGKDVELRCDPISGHTALYWYRQSLGQGLEFLIYFQGNSAPDKSGLPSDRFSAERTGGSVSTLTIQRTQQEDSAVYLCASSPAGINIQYFGAGTRLSVL.

The chain has TRBV7-2 and TRBJ2-3; TRBD1 might be the D (5 bases). The V end lost 1 base, the J end lost 2 bases, and 16 bases lay between the germline ends. Germline assignment: CDR1 SGHTA and CDR2 FQGNSA. CDR3 length: 17 amino acids. CDR3 loop: CASSLEHFLGVTDTQYF. The CDR3 DNA follows: TGTGCCAGCAGCTTAGAACACTTCTTAGGGGTCACAGATACGCAGTATTTT.

The table lists this clonotype with a few counts. The rearrangement uses TRBV28 and TRBJ2-3; 11 nucleotides line up with TRBD2. The V segment lost 3 bases and the J segment 6 bases; nucleotides outside the gene matches: 8. This CDR3 has 16 amino acids. Germline-derived CDR1 and CDR2 are MDHEN and SYDVKM. The CDR3 bases are TGTGCCAGCAGTTTTAATCTAGCGGGGGGTGGGGATACGCAGTATTTT. This sequence encodes CASSFNLAGGGDTQYF.